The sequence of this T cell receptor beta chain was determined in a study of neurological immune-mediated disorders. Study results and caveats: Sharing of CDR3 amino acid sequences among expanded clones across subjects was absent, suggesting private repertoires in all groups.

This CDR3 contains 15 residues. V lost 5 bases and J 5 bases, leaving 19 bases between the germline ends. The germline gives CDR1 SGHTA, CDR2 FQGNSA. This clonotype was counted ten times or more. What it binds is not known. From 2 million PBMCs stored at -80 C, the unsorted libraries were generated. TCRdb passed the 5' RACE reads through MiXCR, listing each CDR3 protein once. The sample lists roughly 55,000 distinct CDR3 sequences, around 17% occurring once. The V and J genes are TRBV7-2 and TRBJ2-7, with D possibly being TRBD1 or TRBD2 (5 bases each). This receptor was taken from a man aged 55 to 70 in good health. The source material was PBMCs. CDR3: CASSRRDAQSHEQYF. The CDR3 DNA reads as TGTGCCAGCAGCCGCCGGGACGCCCAGTCCCACGAGCAGTACTTC.